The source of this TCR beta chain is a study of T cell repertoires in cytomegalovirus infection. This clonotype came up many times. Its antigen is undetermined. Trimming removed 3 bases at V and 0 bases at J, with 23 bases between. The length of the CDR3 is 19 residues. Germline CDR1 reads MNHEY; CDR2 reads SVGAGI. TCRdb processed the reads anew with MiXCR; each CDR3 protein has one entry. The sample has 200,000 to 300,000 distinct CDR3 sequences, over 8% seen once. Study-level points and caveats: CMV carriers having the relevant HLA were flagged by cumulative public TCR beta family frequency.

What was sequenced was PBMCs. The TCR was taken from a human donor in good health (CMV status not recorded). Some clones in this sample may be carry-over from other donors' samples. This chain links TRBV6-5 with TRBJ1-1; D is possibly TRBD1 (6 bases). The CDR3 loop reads CASSYDQGMRGKMNTEAFF. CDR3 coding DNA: TGTGCCAGCAGTTATGACCAAGGTATGAGGGGGAAAATGAACACTGAAGCTTTCTTT.